This T cell receptor (beta chain) was identified in a study of T-cell reconstitution after alpha-beta-depleted transplantation in children. The CDR3 has 14 residues. CDR1 is SEHNR, CDR2 FQNEAQ, per germline (reference sequence). V was pared by 4 bases and J by 7 bases, with 14 bases between. Preparation of the TCRbeta library involved a method that used unique molecular identifiers. TCRdb independently ran MiXCR on the PCR reads; one entry per CDR3 protein. The sample has about 640,000 distinct CDR3 sequences; around 17% are singletons. The sample in question was PBMCs from the stem cell graft donor, obtained from the stem cell graft. This sequence originates from a human donor who donated a stem cell graft to a child with acute myeloid leukemia. This chain connects TRBV7-9 to TRBJ2-4, with D perhaps TRBD2 (6 bases). The CDR3 sequence is CASSWGPGRNIQYF. Written as DNA, the CDR3 is TGTGCCAGCAGCTGGGGACCGGGGAGGAACATTCAGTACTTC.